These 16 T cell receptor beta chains were all obtained from the same sample, sequenced in a study of early T cells in non-severe SARS-CoV-2 infection. TCRdb reprocessed the 5' RACE reads with MiXCR, giving one entry per CDR3 protein. The data contain approximately 52,000 distinct CDR3 sequences, 8% to 8.5% of them singletons. The sample was whole blood. Every receptor here comes from an adult who was a healthcare worker with PCR-confirmed SARS-CoV-2 infection or an uninfected control (not recorded which).

The V gene is TRBV4-3, the J gene TRBJ2-7, with 9 bases identical to TRBD1. Trimming removed 5 bases from V and 3 bases from J; junction bases left unmatched: 5. From germline, CDR1 is LGHNA and CDR2 YSLEER. The CDR3 is 14 amino acids. CDR3 sequence: CASSAGQGDYEQYF. For the CDR3, the DNA is TGCGCCAGCAGCGCGGGACAGGGAGACTACGAGCAGTACTTC.

The rearrangement joins TRBV7-9 to TRBJ1-2; TRBD1 agrees at 8 bases. CDR1 and CDR2 (germline): SEHNR, FQNEAQ (reference sequence). The CDR3 is 13 amino acids. The V gene end was trimmed by 4 bases and the J gene end by 8 bases; junction bases not matched to a gene: 6. The CDR3 loop reads CASSSDRGFGYTF. The CDR3 coding sequence is TGTGCCAGCAGCTCTGACAGGGGTTTCGGCTACACCTTC.

In its sample, this clonotype is medium-sized. The chain is built from TRBV7-9 and TRBJ1-1, with 7 bases identical to TRBD1. Unmatched junction bases numbered 10, after V lost 7 bases and J lost 2 bases. Germline-derived CDR1 and CDR2 are SEHNR and FQNEAQ (reference sequence). The CDR3 is 15 residues long. The CDR3 nucleotides read TGTGCCAGCACGATACCTACAGGGGTAAACACTGAAGCTTTCTTT. Its protein product is CASTIPTGVNTEAFF.

This clonotype has at least ten counts. The chain couples TRBV13 to TRBJ1-1; D might be TRBD1 (6 bases). Germline V CDR1 and CDR2: PRHDT, FYEKMQ (reference sequence). This CDR3 is 17 amino acids long. Trimming shortened V by 4 bases and J by 1 base, and 19 bases separated the two germline ends. Written as DNA, the CDR3 is TGTGCCAGCAGCTGGCCGGGACAACGAGGAAGGAACACTGAAGCTTTCTTT. It encodes CASSWPGQRGRNTEAFF.

This clonotype was detected many times. V gene TRBV7-9 combines with J gene TRBJ2-3, with D possibly TRBD1 on 5 matching bases. Germline V gene data show CDR1 as SEHNR and CDR2 as FQNEAQ (reference sequence). This CDR3 spans 17 amino acids. V lost 5 bases and J lost 4, with 22 bases in between. CDR3 sequence: CASSPPELGAVSDTQYF. CDR3 sequence (DNA): TGTGCCAGCAGCCCACCGGAGTTAGGGGCAGTGTCAGATACGCAGTATTTT.

This clonotype was detected a few times. The CDR3 sequence: CASSLATVDEGQPQHF. The CDR3 DNA follows: TGCGCCAGCAGCTTGGCCACCGTCGATGAAGGACAGCCCCAGCATTTT. The V and J genes are TRBV5-1 and TRBJ1-5; D gene uncertain. V shed 0 bases and J shed 7 bases, with 17 bases lying between them. This CDR3 is built from 16 residues. CDR1 is SGHRS, CDR2 YFSETQ, per germline.

As to this clonotype: One base away lies a much larger clone, so this may be a sequencing read error. CDR3 region: CASSFDSNYSSPLHF. CDR3 nucleotide sequence: TGTGCCAGCAGCTTCGACAGCAACTATAGTTCACCCCTCCACTTT. The gene calls are TRBV7-2 and TRBJ1-6; D possibly corresponds to TRBD1 (5 bases). Per the germline V gene, CDR1 is SGHTA and CDR2 is FQGNSA. The CDR3 consists of 15 residues.

V and J are TRBV28 and TRBJ1-6; 9 positions match TRBD1. V lost 5 bases and J lost 9; bases outside the gene matches: 5. The CDR3 loop spans 14 amino acids. Germline V lookup: CDR1 MDHEN, CDR2 SYDVKM. CDR3 residues: CASSRDRESSPLHF. The CDR3 DNA reads TGTGCCAGCAGTAGGGACAGGGAGAGTTCACCCCTCCACTTT.

With regard to this clonotype: One junction end does not reproduce the germline sequence, and a read error may be involved. The chain has TRBV29-1 and TRBJ1-1; D gene unclear. Per the germline V gene, CDR1 is SQVTM and CDR2 is ANQGSEA. The CDR3 covers 13 residues. For the CDR3, the DNA is TGCAGCGTTGTGAGGTCGGGGAACGCTGAAGCTTTCTTT. Protein sequence: CSVVRSGNAEAFF.

The V and J genes are TRBV12-3 or TRBV12-4 and TRBJ1-2; 7 bases fit TRBD1. CDR3 size: 16 residues. The junction had 9 bases not matched to a gene; V was cut back by 5 bases and J by 0 bases. In DNA, the CDR3 is TGTGCCAGCAGTCAGTACAGGGGACTCACTAACTATGGCTACACCTTC. Translated: CASSQYRGLTNYGYTF.

CDR3 region: CATTRGYSGNTIYF. As DNA, the CDR3 is TGTGCCACCACCAGGGGATACTCTGGAAACACCATATATTTT. V gene TRBV24-1 combines with J gene TRBJ1-3; TRBD1 might be the D (6 bases). This CDR3 comprises 14 residues. The germline V and J ends were trimmed by 8 bases and 0 bases, with 10 bases remaining between them. The germline CDR1 and CDR2 sequences are KGHDR and SFDVKD.

This clonotype was seen only a few times. This chain joins TRBV5-1 and TRBJ1-4; a weak D match, TRBD1 (6 bases). Trimming stripped 3 bases from V and 8 bases from J, with 11 bases between. CDR1 and CDR2 (germline): SGHRS, YFSETQ. CDR3 length equals 13 residues. The CDR3 coding sequence is TGCGCCAGCAGCTCCGGACAGACCGAAAAACTGTTTTTT. It is translated as CASSSGQTEKLFF.

This clonotype was counted many times. J is TRBJ2-7 and V is TRBV29-1, with D possibly being TRBD2 (6 bases). Germline lookup yields CDR1 SQVTM and CDR2 ANQGSEA. The CDR3 runs to 13 residues. With 6 bases removed from V and 3 bases from J, the gap between germline ends came to 15 bases. Here the CDR3 reads CSVSPRRGYEQYF. CDR3 DNA: TGCAGCGTAAGTCCCCGGCGGGGCTACGAGCAGTACTTC.

This clonotype was seen repeatedly, ten times or more. J is TRBJ2-3 and V is TRBV29-1; D gene unclear. This CDR3 comprises 12 residues. The germline V gene has CDR1 SQVTM and CDR2 ANQGSEA. Trimming cost V 0 bases and J 4 bases, with 5 bases left between them. CDR3 nucleotides: TGCAGCGTTGAAGACGGGTCAGATACGCAGTATTTT. Amino acid sequence: CSVEDGSDTQYF.

This clonotype was detected only a few times. The chain uses TRBV7-9 and TRBJ2-7; 7 nucleotides line up with TRBD2. The V gene end was trimmed by 5 bases and the J gene end by 4 bases; junction bases not matched to a gene: 5. Germline lookup yields CDR1 SEHNR and CDR2 FQNEAQ (reference sequence). This CDR3 contains 13 residues. The CDR3 DNA sequence: TGTGCCAGCAGCCCGCAGGGAGGGTACGAGCAGTACTTC. This gives the protein CASSPQGGYEQYF.

The CDR3, as DNA: TGCAGTGCTAGAGAACCTCTAGCGGGAGGGGCCTACGAGCAGTACTTC. This encodes CSAREPLAGGAYEQYF. The rearrangement links TRBV20-1 to TRBJ2-7, with 12 positions matching TRBD2. CDR3 length equals 16 residues. From germline, CDR1 is DFQATT and CDR2 SNEGSKA (reference sequence). V gave up 0 bases and J gave up 2 bases; unmatched junction bases: 5.